One sample yielded the 25 T cell receptor beta chains listed below, sequenced in a study of cytomegalovirus exposure and HLA in healthy donors. PCR used 60 Vbeta primers and 13 Jbeta primers. The protocol was immunoSEQ multiplex PCR, while the TCRdb copy is restricted to in-frame clones and leaves out a portion. In the table there are more than 100,000 clones, approximately 77% of which are singletons. The sequenced sample was PBMCs. The receptors stem from a woman in her forties in good health and CMV-seronegative.

The gene calls are TRBV4-1 and TRBJ1-1; D is possibly TRBD1 (6 bases). The germline CDR1 and CDR2 sequences are MGHRA and YSYEKL. CDR3 length: 15 residues. V lost 4 bases and J lost 1, with 13 bases in between. CDR3 DNA sequence: TGCGCCAGCAGCCTATCACAGGGTCGGAACACTGAAGCTTTCTTT. It specifies CASSLSQGRNTEAFF.

This clone turned up a few times. The chain carries TRBV6-1 and TRBJ1-5; tentative D call: TRBD1 (6 bases). From germline, CDR1 is MNHNS and CDR2 SASEGT. The CDR3 has 12 residues. V was trimmed by 8 bases and J by 1 base, leaving 6 bases between them. The CDR3 DNA follows: TGTGCCAGCGGACAGAGCAATCAGCCCCAGCATTTT. Residues: CASGQSNQPQHF.

This clone came up a few times. The J gene is TRBJ1-1, the V gene TRBV5-4; D gene unclear. Per the germline V gene, CDR1 is SGHNT and CDR2 is YYREEE (reference sequence). The CDR3 covers 15 residues. V lost 3 bases and J lost 4, with 16 bases in between. CDR3 region: CASSSEGRRGTEAFF. CDR3 DNA sequence: TGTGCCAGCAGCTCGGAGGGTCGGCGGGGCACTGAAGCTTTCTTT.

The chain is built from TRBV14 and TRBJ2-2; D gene ambiguous. CDR1 and CDR2 (germline): SGHDN, FVKESK. The V end was cut by 3 bases, the J end by 6 bases, with 8 bases between. There are 13 residues in the CDR3. The DNA of the CDR3 is TGTGCCAGCAGCCACAGTTGGTCCGGGGAGCTGTTTTTT. Residues: CASSHSWSGELFF.

V usage is TRBV7-9 and J usage is TRBJ2-2, with D tentatively TRBD1 (5 bases). The CDR3 runs to 15 residues. The V end was cut by 4 bases, the J end by 7 bases, with 16 bases between. Germline V lookup: CDR1 SEHNR, CDR2 FQNEAQ (reference sequence). The CDR3 bases are TGTGCCAGCAGCTCCCGTGGGGCTGCGGACGGGGAGCTGTTTTTT. It is translated as CASSSRGAADGELFF.

V gene TRBV19 combines with J gene TRBJ1-4, with D maybe TRBD1 (5 bases). The CDR3 runs 15 residues. The V end was cut by 6 bases, the J end by 11 bases, with 22 bases between. Germline V gene lookup returns CDR1 LNHDA and CDR2 SQIVND (reference sequence). The CDR3 loop is CASRQPGGNKGKLFF. CDR3 nucleotide sequence: TGTGCCAGTAGGCAGCCAGGCGGAAACAAGGGGAAACTGTTTTTT.

The rearrangement joins TRBV2 to TRBJ1-3, with D possibly matching TRBD1 (6 bases). CDR1 and CDR2 (germline): SNHLY, FYNNEI. Deletions cut 10 bases from V and 0 bases from J, with 16 bases between. The CDR3 totals 15 residues. In nucleotides, the CDR3 is TGTGCCATTGAGCCGGGACACAACTCTGGAAACACCATATATTTT. This encodes CAIEPGHNSGNTIYF.

This chain connects TRBV4-1 to TRBJ2-5, with D maybe TRBD2 (6 bases). The CDR3 contains 14 residues. Trimming took off 4 bases at V and 4 bases at J, with 13 bases between the two ends. The germline V gene has CDR1 MGHRA and CDR2 YSYEKL. As DNA, the CDR3 is TGCGCCAGCAGCCTAGGTGGGGGGAGAGAGACCCAGTACTTC. The encoded protein is CASSLGGGRETQYF.

The gene calls are TRBV10-3 and TRBJ1-5; D remains ambiguous. Germline V CDR1 and CDR2: ENHRY, SYGVKD. CDR3 length equals 13 residues. Trimming pared 11 bases from V and 2 bases from J, leaving 13 bases between. The CDR3 here is CASRTGGNQPQHF. CDR3 sequence (DNA): TGTGCCTCCCGGACTGGTGGCAATCAGCCCCAGCATTTT.

The count of this clone is one. An end of the junction differs from the germline gene, which may be a read error. V is TRBV6-1 and J is TRBJ1-6, with unresolved D. Germline loops: CDR1 MNHNS, CDR2 SASEGT. The CDR3 extends over 13 amino acids. CDR3 DNA: TGTGCCAGCACTGAAGTGAGGCTCTTGCCCCTCCACTTT. Amino acid sequence: CASTEVRLLPLHF.

This clone was picked up a small number of times. The chain is built from TRBV7-5 and TRBJ1-5. TRBV7-5 is classified as a pseudogene. The CDR3 covers 15 residues. The CDR3 protein is CARSLGQGGDQPQHF. DNA for the CDR3: TGTGCCAGAAGCTTAGGGCAGGGCGGGGATCAGCCCCAGCATTTT.

The J gene is TRBJ2-7, the V gene TRBV5-6; 9 bases line up with TRBD1. J gave up 6 bases and V 1 base, and 5 bases lay outside the gene matches. Per the germline V gene, CDR1 is SGHDT and CDR2 is YYEEEE. The CDR3 covers 14 residues. The CDR3 loop is CASSLWDRESEQYF. As DNA, the CDR3 is TGTGCCAGCAGCTTGTGGGACAGGGAGAGCGAGCAGTACTTC.

The table lists this clone with a count of one. This chain uses TRBV6-5 with TRBJ2-1; D might be TRBD1 (5 bases). Trimming pared 7 bases from V and 14 bases from J, leaving 15 bases between. The CDR3 is made up of 11 amino acids. Germline V CDR1 and CDR2: MNHEY, SVGAGI. CDR3 protein: CASTRQGMEFF. CDR3 DNA sequence: TGTGCCAGCACAAGGCAGGGAATGGAGTTCTTC.

Written as DNA, the CDR3 is TGCGCCAGCAGCCCTCCGGGACAGGCAACCGGGGAGCTGTTTTTT. It specifies CASSPPGQATGELFF. The chain combines TRBV5-1 with TRBJ2-2, with TRBD1 matching over 8 bases. The CDR3 has 15 amino acids. With V trimmed by 4 bases and J by 5 bases, 7 bases remained unmatched. Germline CDR1 is SGHRS and CDR2 is YFSETQ. Together with reference TRBV5-1 and TRBJ2-2, the CDR3 gives the full variable domain: KAGVTQTPRYLIKTRGQQVTLSCSPISGHRSVSWYQQTPGQGLQFLFEYFSETQRNKGNFPGRFSGRQFSNSRSEMNVSTLELGDSALYLCASSPPGQATGELFFGEGSRLTVL.

V is TRBV19 and J is TRBJ1-2; 8 bases align to TRBD1. Germline assignment: CDR1 LNHDA and CDR2 SQIVND (reference sequence). CDR3 length equals 14 residues. V dropped 6 bases and J dropped 8; count of bases not matched to a gene: 11. The DNA of the CDR3 is TGTGCCAGTAGCGGCCCAGGGGGCGCGGGAGGCTACACCTTC. Encoded protein: CASSGPGGAGGYTF. The whole variable domain, remainder taken from reference TRBV19 and TRBJ1-2, is DGGITQSPKYLFRKEGQNVTLSCEQNLNHDAMYWYRQDPGQGLRLIYYSQIVNDFQKGDIAEGYSVSREKKESFPLTVTSAQKNPTAFYLCASSGPGGAGGYTFGSGTRLTVV.

The rearrangement joins TRBV30 to TRBJ1-1; TRBD1 matches at 7 bases. Trimming cost V 5 bases and J 1 base; bases outside gene matches: 4. The CDR3 loop spans 13 amino acids. Germline CDR1 and CDR2: GTSNPN and SVGIG (reference sequence). The chain's CDR3 is CAWGRTGNTEAFF. The DNA for the CDR3 is TGTGCCTGGGGGAGGACAGGGAACACTGAAGCTTTCTTT.

This chain joins TRBV7-8 and TRBJ2-5, with TRBD2 as a possible D gene (6 bases). Germline CDR1 SGHVS, CDR2 FQNEAQ. The V end was cut by 5 bases, the J end by 6 bases, with 13 bases between. This CDR3 contains 13 residues. The CDR3 loop is CASSDEGRQTQYF. The CDR3 nucleotides read TGTGCCAGCAGCGACGAAGGGAGGCAGACCCAGTACTTC.

The V call is TRBV28, the J call TRBJ1-5, with 7 bases identical to TRBD1. V shed 6 bases and J 4 bases; nucleotides not matched to a gene: 9. The length of the CDR3 is 15 residues. Germline CDR1 is MDHEN and CDR2 is SYDVKM. The chain's CDR3 is CASRPWTGGNQPQHF. The CDR3 bases are TGTGCCAGCAGACCATGGACAGGAGGAAATCAGCCCCAGCATTTT.

This chain connects TRBV5-8 to TRBJ1-5, with TRBD1 as a possible D gene (5 bases). From germline, CDR1 is SGHTS and CDR2 YDEGEE. This CDR3 is 15 amino acids long. The ends were cut back, 0 bases at V and 4 bases at J, with 11 bases in the middle. The CDR3 bases are TGTGCCAGCAGCTTGGCAGGGTCCACGAATCAGCCCCAGCATTTT. Its translation is CASSLAGSTNQPQHF. Variable domain in full (rest from reference TRBV5-8 and TRBJ1-5): EAGVTQSPTHLIKTRGQQATLRCSPISGHTSVYWYQQALGLGLQFLLWYDEGEERNRGNFPPRFSGRQFPNYSSELNVNALELEDSALYLCASSLAGSTNQPQHFGDGTRLSIL.

The chain combines TRBV5-4 with TRBJ1-1; TRBD1 is a possible D gene (6 bases). Germline values: CDR1 SGHNT, CDR2 YYREEE (reference sequence). The CDR3 covers 15 residues. V was trimmed by 4 bases and J by 0 bases, leaving 13 bases between them. CDR3 nucleotides: TGTGCCAGCAGCCCACAGGGCCACATGAACACTGAAGCTTTCTTT. It encodes CASSPQGHMNTEAFF.

The CDR3 spells CAISRALGQGAPETQYF. CDR3 sequence (DNA): TGTGCCATCAGCAGAGCCCTGGGACAGGGGGCGCCGGAGACCCAGTACTTC. This chain joins TRBV10-3 and TRBJ2-5; 12 bases fit TRBD1. This CDR3 spans 17 amino acids. J lost 5 bases, V lost 6 bases, and 13 bases had no gene match. Germline V lookup: CDR1 ENHRY, CDR2 SYGVKD.

To note about this clone: A junction end diverges from the germline sequence, so it may reflect a read error. This chain joins TRBV6-4 and TRBJ2-2; TRBD1 aligns across 9 bases. Germline V gives CDR1 MRHNA, CDR2 SNTAGT. The CDR3 contains 15 residues. As DNA, the CDR3 is TGTGCCAGCACCCCGACAGGGGGAGACACCCGGGAGCTGTTTTTT. This codes for CASTPTGGDTRELFF.

This sequence joins TRBV29-1 and TRBJ2-7; 7 positions match TRBD1. Germline CDR1 is SQVTM and CDR2 is ANQGSEA. V lost 5 bases to trimming and J lost 1 base; unmatched junction nucleotides: 5. The CDR3 loop spans 13 amino acids. The CDR3 nucleotides read TGCAGCGTTTGGGACAGCAGATCCTACGAGCAGTACTTC. This translates into CSVWDSRSYEQYF.

The rearrangement uses TRBV6-4 and TRBJ2-1, with D possibly TRBD1 on 6 matching bases. Germline CDR1 is MRHNA and CDR2 is SNTAGT. V lost 0 bases and J lost 6, with 9 bases in between. The CDR3 loop spans 14 amino acids. CDR3 coding DNA: TGTGCCAGCAGTGACTCGATAGGGGGCAATGAGCAGTTCTTC. It is translated as CASSDSIGGNEQFF.

The chain uses TRBV30 and TRBJ2-5; 8 nucleotides agree with TRBD2. Germline loops: CDR1 GTSNPN, CDR2 SVGIG (reference sequence). The junction had 4 bases not matched to a gene; V was cut back by 0 bases and J by 4 bases. This CDR3 comprises 14 residues. This chain's CDR3 is CAWSVPSGGETQYF. CDR3 coding DNA: TGTGCCTGGAGTGTACCGAGCGGGGGAGAGACCCAGTACTTC.